Detailed here is one T cell receptor beta chain. Its cognate antigen is unknown. These data originate in a study of beta chain features in type 1 diabetes. Regarding the study as a whole: The study found moderately but significantly shorter TCRB CDR3s in all four CD4+ subsets of Type 1 diabetes patients.

V was pared by 6 bases and J by 0 bases, with 6 bases between. The CDR3 totals 12 residues. Germline assignment: CDR1 MDHEN and CDR2 SYDVKM. As every portion of the isolated RNA was reverse transcribed, the sequencing read expressed TCRB transcripts. It was found that naive, central memory and regulatory T cell samples averaged roughly 3.5 million reads. Assay: immunoSEQ multiplex PCR; the TCRdb copy retains only in-frame clones and omits some. The data show around 400,000 clones, more than 12% seen once. Sequenced sample: naive CD4+ T cells from blood. The genes are TRBV28 and TRBJ2-7; unclear D gene. This clonotype was sampled from a young woman in good health. CDR3 nucleotides: TGTGCCAGCAGGGAGAGCTCCTACGAGCAGTACTTC. This codes for CASRESSYEQYF. The whole variable domain, filled in from reference TRBV28 and TRBJ2-7, reads DVKVTQSSRYLVKRTGEKVFLECVQDMDHENMFWYRQDPGLGLRLIYFSYDVKMKEKGDIPEGYSVSREKKERFSLILESASTNQTSMYLCASRESSYEQYFGPGTRLTVT.